These 5 T cell receptor beta chains share one sample of origin, sequenced in a study of blood T cell repertoires in COVID-19. The protocol was immunoSEQ multiplex PCR, while the TCRdb copy is restricted to in-frame clones and leaves out a portion. The sample has 200,000 to 250,000 clones, around 84% seen once; the top ten hold 0.98%. Sequenced sample: peripheral blood. These receptors came from a man aged 40-55 years with acute or convalescent COVID-19.

V is TRBV19 and J is TRBJ1-2; D gene uncertain. The CDR3 has 13 residues. Germline-derived CDR1 and CDR2 are LNHDA and SQIVND (reference sequence). Trimming removed 6 bases from V and 8 bases from J, with 16 bases in between. The DNA for the CDR3 is TGTGCCAGTAGAATCAGACAAGCGGGCGGCTACACCTTC. It codes for CASRIRQAGGYTF.

Only a few counts were recorded for this clone. This chain connects TRBV6-6 to TRBJ2-3, with TRBD2 matching over 12 bases. The CDR3 has 16 amino acids. Germline V CDR1 and CDR2: MNHNY, SVGAGI (reference sequence). The trim removed 0 bases at V and 4 bases at J, leaving 2 bases unmatched. CDR3 loop: CASSYSPSGGADTQYF. CDR3 nucleotides: TGTGCCAGCAGTTACTCCCCTAGCGGGGGGGCAGATACGCAGTATTTT.

CDR3 sequence: CASSSHLGNYGYTF. The CDR3 DNA reads as TGTGCCAGCAGCTCCCATTTGGGCAACTATGGCTACACCTTC. V usage is TRBV11-3 and J usage is TRBJ1-2; D ambiguous. The CDR3 has 14 amino acids. From germline, CDR1 is SGHNT and CDR2 YENEEA. The V end was cut by 4 bases, the J end by 2 bases, with 11 bases between.

The CDR3 loop is CATSRDGRTDTQYF. The CDR3 coding sequence is TGTGCCACCAGCAGAGATGGGCGCACAGATACGCAGTATTTT. The chain employs TRBV15 and TRBJ2-3; D is uncertain. Germline CDR1 and CDR2: LNHNV and YYDKDF (reference sequence). This CDR3 comprises 14 residues. Trimming shortened V by 0 bases and J by 1 base, and 5 bases separated the two germline ends.

J is TRBJ1-2 and V is TRBV12-3 or TRBV12-4; D is uncertain. V was clipped by 10 bases and J by 1 base, with 13 bases between them. The CDR3 covers 13 residues. CDR3 DNA: TGTGCCACCGAAACAGAGTTTAACTATGGCTACACCTTC. Translated, it gives CATETEFNYGYTF.